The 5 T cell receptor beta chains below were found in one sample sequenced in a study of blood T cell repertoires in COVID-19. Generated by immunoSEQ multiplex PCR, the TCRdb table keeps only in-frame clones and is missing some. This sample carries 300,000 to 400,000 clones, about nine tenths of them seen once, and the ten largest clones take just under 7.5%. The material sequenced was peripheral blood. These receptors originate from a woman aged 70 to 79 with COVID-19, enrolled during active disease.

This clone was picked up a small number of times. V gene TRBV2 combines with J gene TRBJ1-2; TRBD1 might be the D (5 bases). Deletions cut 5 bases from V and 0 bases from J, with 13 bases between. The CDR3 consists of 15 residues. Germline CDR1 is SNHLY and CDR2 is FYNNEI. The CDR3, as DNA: TGTGCCAGCAGTTACTGGACATCTTCTAACTATGGCTACACCTTC. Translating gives CASSYWTSSNYGYTF.

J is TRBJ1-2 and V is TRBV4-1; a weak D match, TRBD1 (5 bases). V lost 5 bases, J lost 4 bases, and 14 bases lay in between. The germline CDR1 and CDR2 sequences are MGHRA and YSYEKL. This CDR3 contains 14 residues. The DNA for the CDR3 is TGCGCCAGCAGCTCTGGGGCGAACTTCTATGGCTACACCTTC. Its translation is CASSSGANFYGYTF.

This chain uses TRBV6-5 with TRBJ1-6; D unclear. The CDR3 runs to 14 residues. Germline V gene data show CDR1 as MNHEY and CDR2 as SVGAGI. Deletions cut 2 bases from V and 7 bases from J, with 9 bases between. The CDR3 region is CASSYRGYNSPLHF. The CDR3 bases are TGTGCCAGCAGTTACAGAGGGTACAATTCACCCCTCCACTTT.

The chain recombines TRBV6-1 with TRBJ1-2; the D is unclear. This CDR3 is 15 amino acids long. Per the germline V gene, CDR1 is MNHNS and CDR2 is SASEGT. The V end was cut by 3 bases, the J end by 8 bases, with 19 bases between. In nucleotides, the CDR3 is TGTGCCAGCAGTGACAGTCATTGGTATGTTCAAGGCTACACCTTC. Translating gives CASSDSHWYVQGYTF.

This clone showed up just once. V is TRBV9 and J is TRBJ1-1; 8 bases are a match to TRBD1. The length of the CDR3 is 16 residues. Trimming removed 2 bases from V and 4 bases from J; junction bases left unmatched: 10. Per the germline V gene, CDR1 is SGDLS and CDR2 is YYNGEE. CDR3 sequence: CASSVGGNRGGTEAFF. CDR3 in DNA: TGTGCCAGCAGCGTCGGAGGAAACAGGGGGGGCACTGAAGCTTTCTTT.